This TCR beta chain appears in the sequencing data of a study of technical replicates of blood from a handful of donors. Sequencing was performed with immunoSEQ multiplex PCR; in TCRdb, only in-frame clones are kept and a portion is missing. The data contain about 80,000 clones, around 90% of them singletons. The V segment lost 3 bases and the J segment 3 bases; nucleotides outside the gene matches: 8. There are 15 residues in the CDR3. CDR1 and CDR2 (germline): MDHEN, SYDVKM. The sequence was obtained from a human donor in good health. This chain joins TRBV28 and TRBJ2-7, with 7 bases that match TRBD1. Sequenced material: T cells isolated from PBMCs. For the CDR3, the DNA is TGTGCCAGCAGTTTTAGGGCAGGGGGTATCTACGAGCAGTACTTC. Amino acid sequence: CASSFRAGGIYEQYF. The full variable domain, with the rest looked up from reference TRBV28 and TRBJ2-7, is DVKVTQSSRYLVKRTGEKVFLECVQDMDHENMFWYRQDPGLGLRLIYFSYDVKMKEKGDIPEGYSVSREKKERFSLILESASTNQTSMYLCASSFRAGGIYEQYFGPGTRLTVT.